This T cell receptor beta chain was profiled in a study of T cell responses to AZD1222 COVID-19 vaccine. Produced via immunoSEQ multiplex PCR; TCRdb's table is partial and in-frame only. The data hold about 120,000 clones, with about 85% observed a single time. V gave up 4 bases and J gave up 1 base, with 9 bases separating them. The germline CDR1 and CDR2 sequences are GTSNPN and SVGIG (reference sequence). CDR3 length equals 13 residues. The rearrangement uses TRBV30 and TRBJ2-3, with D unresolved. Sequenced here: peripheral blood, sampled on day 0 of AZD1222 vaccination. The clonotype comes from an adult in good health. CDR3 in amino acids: CAWTGGRTDTQYF. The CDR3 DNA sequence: TGTGCCTGGACCGGTGGCCGCACAGATACGCAGTATTTT.